Listed here is a single T cell receptor (beta chain). Its target is not known. PCR was performed using 60 Vbeta and 13 Jbeta primers. The repertoire was sequenced with immunoSEQ multiplex PCR; TCRdb's copy has only in-frame clones and lacks some. The sample includes some 220,000 clones, around 80% of them seen just once. This entry belongs to a study of cytomegalovirus exposure and HLA in healthy donors. Study-wide context: Early released data comprised 80 million to 90 million unique TCRs from HLA-typed donors. The study, taken as a whole, reports: When a later analysis was performed, an Asian-associated ancestry cluster reportedly had fewer N-insertions than the roughly 640-donor mean. A later analysis showed HLA-associated TCR beta chains outstripping equally common others in clonal expansion. Earlier analysis yielded a pattern in which most TCR beta V segments were productive about 87% or about 30% of the time.

The length of the CDR3 is 14 residues. The V end lost 0 bases, the J end lost 4 bases, and 10 bases lay between the germline ends. The germline gives CDR1 SGHRS, CDR2 YFSETQ. The source of this sequence is a woman between 55 and 75 years old in good health and CMV-seropositive. This chain connects TRBV5-1 to TRBJ1-1, with TRBD1 as a possible D gene (6 bases). The specimen sequenced was PBMCs. CDR3 DNA sequence: TGCGCCAGCAGCTTGGCCGTAGGGGGCACTGAAGCTTTCTTT. Translating gives CASSLAVGGTEAFF.